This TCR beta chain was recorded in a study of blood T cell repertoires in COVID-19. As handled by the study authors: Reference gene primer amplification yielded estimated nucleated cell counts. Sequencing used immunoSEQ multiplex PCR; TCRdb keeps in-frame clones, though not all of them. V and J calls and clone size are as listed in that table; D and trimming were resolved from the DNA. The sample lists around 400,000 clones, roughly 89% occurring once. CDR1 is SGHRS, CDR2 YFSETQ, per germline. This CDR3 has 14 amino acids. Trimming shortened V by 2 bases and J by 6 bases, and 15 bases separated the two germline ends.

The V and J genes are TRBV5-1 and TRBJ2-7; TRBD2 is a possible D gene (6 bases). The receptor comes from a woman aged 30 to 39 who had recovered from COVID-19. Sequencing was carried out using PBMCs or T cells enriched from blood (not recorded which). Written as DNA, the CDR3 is TGCGCCAGCAGCTTCGGTGAGGGAGGCGGCGAGCAGTACTTC. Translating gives CASSFGEGGGEQYF.